The rows below give T cell receptor beta chains drawn from one sample of a study of T cells after posttransplantation cyclophosphamide. Measured with immunoSEQ multiplex PCR; TCRdb has only the in-frame clones, and not every one. The repertoire has around 12,000 clones, about 2% of them found once; the top ten carry roughly a sixth. The sequences come from PBMCs, collected after allogeneic stem cell transplant with posttransplant cyclophosphamide. These receptors came from a male patient in his 30s who received an allogeneic stem cell transplant from a related donor, was CMV-positive, and had no GVHD. Some T cells here may be from the graft donor. Both conserved end residues are part of each CDR3. Clone size is not always given. Where it is, it says once, few, many or a class for expanded clones.

medium-sized TRBV4-1 CASSATGGSYNEQFF
few TRBV2 CASAWGNPTGELFF
few TRBV14 CASSLPGVAGTYEQYF
few TRBV7-9 CASSRGNTGELFF
NA TRBV5-1 CASSLEGSPGELFF
few TRBV6-5 CASSYFRGRQETQYF
few TRBV4-1 CASSQTGSKSYEQYF
NA TRBV9 CASSAPRDREYNEQFF
few TRBV7-2 CASSSTPRGGLYNEQFF
NA TRBV7-2 CASSYRWVNTEAFF
NA TRBV7-9 CASSLGGLAYQQFF
NA TRBV7-8 CASSLVRVPGSPLHF
NA TRBV27 CASSLQGSDGYEQYF
NA TRBV11-3 CASSPHLGVNADTQYF
few TRBV19 CASSFDQGGNQPQHF
NA TRBV4-1 CASSPTGTGGNSDTQYF
few TRBV7-8 CASSPAYEQYF
few TRBV18 CASSPARLQETQYF
few TRBV2 CASSEWAASTDTQYF
few TRBV23-1 CASSQSLRETEAFF
NA TRBV5-1 CASSLAGLAHQETQYF
NA TRBV5-4 CASSLRGGGKETQYF
NA TRBV9 CASSVEELGGNTIYF
NA TRBV6-1 CASSCGGDQAQHF
few TRBV2 CASTITVMNTEAFF
few TRBV6-6 CASSYPRTSGSYEQYF
NA TRBV15 CATSRDKSGRLYEQYF
few TRBV9 CASSEGPGLLNEQFF
NA TRBV9 CASSVATGTGLDEQYF
few TRBV29-1 CSVGSGRAAGEQFF
few TRBV7-8 CASRPQQNTEAFF